This T cell receptor (beta chain) was sequenced in a study of human T cells and chemical hapten exposure. Study-wide background: Investigators sensitized approximately 2 cm by approximately 2 cm of upper inner arm skin with 2% DPC. There were per-sample TCR yield variations, arising mainly from small pooled library volume differences.

TCRdb itself ran the RACE reads through MiXCR, one entry per CDR3 protein. The sample records around 360,000 distinct CDR3 sequences, about 6% being singletons. This clonotype was seen many times. Sample time point: patch test 2, 6 weeks after DPC sensitization. The treatment denotes: therapeutic diphenylcyclopropenone sensitization with weekly scalp DPC. Each patch-test visit's blood sample preceded patch application. The sequence was obtained from a woman between 18 and 29 years old with alopecia areata. Some clones in this sample may be carry-over from other donors' samples. The starting material was whole blood, obtained in connection with sensitization to the hapten diphenylcyclopropenone (DPC).

The CDR3 nucleotides are TGCGCCAGCAGCCAAGATTTAACGGCAGTCTATGGCTACACCTTC. Translated: CASSQDLTAVYGYTF. The chain carries TRBV4-3 and TRBJ1-2; D gene ambiguous. Germline assignment: CDR1 LGHNA and CDR2 YSLEER. Trimming took 0 bases from V and 4 from J, leaving 12 bases between them. The CDR3 loop spans 15 amino acids.